This T cell receptor beta chain was recovered during a study of blood T cell repertoires in COVID-19. On the study more broadly: Donors in the United States, Italy and Spain gave samples during acute or convalescent COVID-19.

Germline CDR1 and CDR2: SSHAT and FNYEAQ (reference sequence). The CDR3 totals 20 residues. J gave up 0 bases and V 5 bases, and 19 bases lay outside the gene matches. Data came from immunoSEQ multiplex PCR; TCRdb stores just in-frame clones and leaves some out. The table has around 70,000 clones, 88% seen once. The sample was peripheral blood. The genes are TRBV7-7 and TRBJ1-5; 7 bases map to TRBD1. The receptor was derived from a human donor in a cohort sampled during active COVID-19. As DNA, the CDR3 is TGTGCCAGCAGCCCACAGGGGTGGAGGCCAAGCTACTATAGCAATCAGCCCCAGCATTTT. Translated: CASSPQGWRPSYYSNQPQHF.